This T cell receptor beta chain was sequenced in a study of OX40 agonist ivuxolimab in advanced cancers. Study-wide background: The dose-escalation cohort had hepatocellular carcinoma, melanoma, renal cell or head and neck cancer. Three partial responders included one hepatocellular carcinoma patient and two cutaneous melanoma patients. Patients were 82.7% male with ages roughly 23 to 90, mean roughly 64.

Collection of blood occurred at baseline, at cycle 4 day 1, and at cycle 7 day 1. Clones were sequenced by immunoSEQ multiplex PCR, and TCRdb holds only the in-frame ones, with some missing. In the table there are about 56,000 clones, 82% of which are singletons. Germline loops: CDR1 MNHNS, CDR2 SASEGT. V lost 3 bases and J lost 5, with 5 bases in between. The CDR3 is 13 amino acids. The sample was CD4+ or CD8+ T cells sorted from blood, taken in a trial of the OX40 agonist ivuxolimab. The clonotype originates from an adult with an advanced solid tumor such as melanoma, head and neck, liver or kidney cancer. This chain links TRBV6-1 with TRBJ1-6; D is undetermined. The CDR3 sequence is CASSEVHNSPLHF. The CDR3 DNA is TGTGCCAGCAGTGAGGTCCATAATTCACCCCTCCACTTT.